These T cell receptor beta chains were read from a single sample in a study of T cells after yellow fever vaccination. TCRdb analysed the 5' RACE reads with MiXCR anew, one entry per CDR3 protein. The sample carries 20,000 to 25,000 distinct CDR3 sequences, around 3.3% recorded once. The specimen was PBMCs, either bulk or a sorted T-cell subset (CD4+, CD8+, memory, or dextramer-sorted; not recorded which), collected about 49 days after the first yellow fever vaccination. Every receptor here comes from a man younger than 35 who received the YFV17D yellow fever vaccine. Both conserved end residues are part of each CDR3. The D gene is left open where the match is weak. The size field is filled for only some rows; it gives once, few, many or a size class.

-,TRBJ2-5,-,TRBV5-5,CASSLTTVQETQYF,TGTGCCAGCAGCTTGACGACAGTTCAAGAGACCCAGTACTTC
many,TRBJ2-1,TRBD2,TRBV7-2,CASSSGLAPYNEQFF,TGTGCCAGCAGCTCGGGACTAGCTCCATACAATGAGCAGTTCTTC
many,TRBJ1-1,-,TRBV5-1,CASSLEEGGGTEAFF,TGCGCCAGCAGCTTGGAAGAGGGGGGAGGAACTGAAGCTTTCTTT
many,TRBJ1-3,-,TRBV5-1,CASSLGETGNTIYF,TGCGCCAGCAGCTTGGGGGAGACTGGAAACACCATATATTTT
many,TRBJ2-3,-,TRBV3-1,CASSQVFVGAGADTQYF,TGTGCCAGCAGCCAAGTTTTCGTGGGGGCCGGGGCTGATACGCAGTATTTT
many,TRBJ1-1,-,TRBV6-5,CASSYSGAGVAFF,TGTGCCAGCAGTTACTCGGGTGCAGGGGTAGCTTTCTTT
-,TRBJ2-5,TRBD1,TRBV5-1,CASSLAGTVQETQYF,TGCGCCAGCAGCTTGGCCGGGACAGTCCAAGAGACCCAGTACTTC
many,TRBJ1-1,-,TRBV2,CASRRGGTEAFF,TGTGCCAGCAGGAGGGGGGGCACTGAAGCTTTCTTT
many,TRBJ2-1,TRBD1,TRBV4-3,CASSQRTGSYNEQFF,TGCGCCAGCAGCCAAAGGACAGGTTCCTACAATGAGCAGTTCTTC
many,TRBJ2-1,TRBD2,TRBV12-3/TRBV12-4,CASSPRRVAGNEQFF,TGTGCCAGCAGTCCCCGAAGGGTAGCGGGCAATGAGCAGTTCTTC
-,TRBJ2-2,-,TRBV20-1,CSAPRGANGELFF,TGCAGTGCTCCCCGGGGGGCTAACGGGGAGCTGTTTTTT
many,TRBJ1-2,TRBD1,TRBV11-2,CASSSIRTGNYGYTF,TGTGCCAGCAGCTCGATCCGGACAGGGAACTATGGCTACACCTTC
medium-sized,TRBJ2-1,-,TRBV24-1,CATSAGTNNREQFF,TGTGCCACCAGTGCCGGGACGAACAATCGCGAGCAGTTCTTC
many,TRBJ2-1,-,TRBV3-1,CASSQFLGVEQFF,TGTGCCAGCAGCCAATTCCTGGGAGTCGAGCAGTTCTTC
many,TRBJ1-1,-,TRBV20-1,CSAISDKLFGFF,TGCAGTGCTATTTCGGACAAATTGTTTGGTTTCTTT
many,TRBJ1-5,-,TRBV7-2,CASSYGGEQPQHF,TGTGCCAGCAGCTACGGGGGGGAGCAGCCCCAGCATTTT
many,TRBJ1-2,-,TRBV29-1,CSVGSRGYTF,TGCAGCGTTGGGAGCCGTGGCTACACCTTC
few,TRBJ2-3,TRBD1,TRBV20-1,CSATGQGGTDTQYF,TGCAGTGCCACCGGACAGGGGGGCACAGATACGCAGTATTTT
many,TRBJ2-2,TRBD2,TRBV10-3,CAISAFSGGALNTGELFF,TGTGCCATCAGTGCCTTCAGCGGGGGGGCCTTAAACACCGGGGAGCTGTTTTTT
many,TRBJ1-6,-,TRBV29-1,CSVEETSNSPLHF,TGCAGCGTTGAGGAGACATCTAATTCACCCCTCCACTTT
many,TRBJ1-4,-,TRBV20-1,CSVTRGWDEKLFF,TGCAGTGTCACCAGGGGCTGGGATGAAAAACTGTTTTTT
few,TRBJ2-3,TRBD1,TRBV20-1,CCARPRQGLGNTDTQYF,TGCTGTGCTAGACCTCGACAGGGTTTGGGCAACACAGATACGCAGTATTTT
many,TRBJ2-7,TRBD2,TRBV5-1,CASSLAAGLYEQYF,TGCGCCAGCAGCTTAGCAGCGGGACTTTACGAGCAGTACTTC
-,TRBJ1-1,-,TRBV5-6,CASSLGEWGGEAFF,TGTGCCAGCAGCTTGGGAGAGTGGGGAGGTGAAGCTTTCTTT
many,TRBJ1-2,-,TRBV5-1,CASSLRQDNGYTF,TGCGCCAGCAGCTTGCGGCAGGATAATGGCTACACCTTC
few,TRBJ1-2,-,TRBV28,CASSYQRYGYTF,TGTGCCAGCAGTTACCAGCGCTATGGCTACACCTTC
many,TRBJ1-4,-,TRBV4-3,CASSQVLEEREKLFF,TGCGCCAGCAGCCAAGTGTTAGAGGAGAGGGAAAAACTGTTTTTT
many,TRBJ2-2,TRBD1,TRBV20-1,CSARDGTGGTGELFF,TGCAGTGCTAGAGATGGGACAGGGGGCACCGGGGAGCTGTTTTTT
many,TRBJ1-1,-,TRBV2,CASRGAFFTEAFF,TGTGCCAGCAGGGGGGCTTTCTTCACTGAAGCTTTCTTT
many,TRBJ1-4,-,TRBV20-1,CSAMRGTNEKLFF,TGCAGTGCTATGAGGGGGACTAATGAAAAACTGTTTTTT
many,TRBJ1-2,-,TRBV20-1,CSAPLYGYTF,TGCAGTGCTCCATTATATGGCTACACCTTC
many,TRBJ1-2,-,TRBV5-1,CASSLMGLSNYGYTF,TGCGCCAGCAGCTTAATGGGGTTATCTAACTATGGCTACACCTTC
many,TRBJ2-3,TRBD2,TRBV5-5,CASSPLGLVSSDTQYF,TGTGCCAGCAGCCCATTGGGACTAGTCTCATCCGATACGCAGTATTTT
many,TRBJ2-5,-,TRBV10-3,CAISDRGIQETQYF,TGTGCCATCAGTGACAGAGGGATACAAGAGACCCAGTACTTC
-,TRBJ2-1,-,TRBV7-2,CASSNGLTNEQFF,TGTGCCAGCAGCAATGGACTGACCAATGAGCAGTTCTTC
many,TRBJ1-1,TRBD1,TRBV6-2/TRBV6-3,CASRKTGGDAFF,TGTGCCAGCAGGAAGACAGGGGGCGACGCTTTCTTT
many,TRBJ1-1,-,TRBV4-3,CASSQLYHASGKRRGNTEAFF,TGCGCCAGCAGCCAACTTTACCATGCGTCTGGGAAACGACGGGGGAACACTGAAGCTTTCTTT
many,TRBJ2-1,-,TRBV11-2,CASSSLQGGTNEQFF,TGTGCCAGCAGCTCCCTTCAGGGGGGAACCAATGAGCAGTTCTTC
many,TRBJ1-4,-,TRBV29-1,CSVGVGGDEKLFF,TGCAGCGTTGGTGTAGGGGGAGATGAAAAACTGTTTTTT
many,TRBJ2-2,-,TRBV6-2/TRBV6-3,CASSLRSPGELFF,TGTGCCAGCAGTCTGAGGTCGCCCGGGGAGCTGTTTTTT
many,TRBJ1-1,-,TRBV12-3/TRBV12-4,CASSLQQGGTEAFF,TGTGCCAGCAGTTTACAACAGGGAGGCACTGAAGCTTTCTTT
many,TRBJ2-5,-,TRBV5-1,CASSLHQETQYF,TGCGCCAGCAGCTTGCACCAAGAGACCCAGTACTTC
-,TRBJ2-1,TRBD2,TRBV7-2,CASSPPGGAGGQGEQFF,TGTGCCAGCAGCCCCCCGGGGGGAGCGGGGGGGCAGGGTGAGCAGTTCTTC